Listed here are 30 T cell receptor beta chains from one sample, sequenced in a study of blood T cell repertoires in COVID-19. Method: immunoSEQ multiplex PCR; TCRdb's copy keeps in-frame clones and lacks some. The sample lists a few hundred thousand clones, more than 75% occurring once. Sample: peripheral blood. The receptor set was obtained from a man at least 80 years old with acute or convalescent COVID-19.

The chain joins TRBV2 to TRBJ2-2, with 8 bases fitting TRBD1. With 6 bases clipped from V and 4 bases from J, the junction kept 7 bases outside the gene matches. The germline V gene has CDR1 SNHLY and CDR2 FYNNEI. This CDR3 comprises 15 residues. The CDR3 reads CASRGGQGVTGELFF. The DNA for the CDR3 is TGTGCCAGCAGGGGAGGACAGGGCGTCACCGGGGAGCTGTTTTTT.

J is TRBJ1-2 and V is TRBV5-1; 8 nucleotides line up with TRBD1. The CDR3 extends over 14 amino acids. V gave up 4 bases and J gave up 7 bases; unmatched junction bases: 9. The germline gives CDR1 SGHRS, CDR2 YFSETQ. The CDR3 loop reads CASSPTPGGVGYTF. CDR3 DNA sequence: TGCGCCAGCAGCCCTACCCCAGGGGGCGTTGGCTACACCTTC.

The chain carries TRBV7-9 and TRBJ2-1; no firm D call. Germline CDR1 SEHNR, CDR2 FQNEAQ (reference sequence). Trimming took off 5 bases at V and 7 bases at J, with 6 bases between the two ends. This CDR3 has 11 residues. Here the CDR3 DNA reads TGTGCCAGCAGCCCCTCGAATGAGCAGTTCTTC. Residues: CASSPSNEQFF.

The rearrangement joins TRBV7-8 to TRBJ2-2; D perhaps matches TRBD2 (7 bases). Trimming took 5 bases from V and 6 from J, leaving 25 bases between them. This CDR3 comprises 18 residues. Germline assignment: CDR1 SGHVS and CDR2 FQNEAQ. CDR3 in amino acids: CASSTFSRARGGAGELFF. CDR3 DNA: TGTGCCAGCAGCACCTTTTCGCGTGCGAGGGGGGGAGCCGGGGAGCTGTTTTTT.

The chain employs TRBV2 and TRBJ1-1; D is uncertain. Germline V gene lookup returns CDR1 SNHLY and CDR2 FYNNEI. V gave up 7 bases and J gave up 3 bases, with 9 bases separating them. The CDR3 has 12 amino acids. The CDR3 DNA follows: TGTGCCAGCAAACGGGATCACACTGAAGCTTTCTTT. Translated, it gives CASKRDHTEAFF.

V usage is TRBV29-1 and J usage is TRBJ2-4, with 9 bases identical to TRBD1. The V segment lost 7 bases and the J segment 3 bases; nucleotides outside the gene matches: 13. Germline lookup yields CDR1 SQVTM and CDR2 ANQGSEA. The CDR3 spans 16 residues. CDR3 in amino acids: CSALSPGTGYKNIQYF. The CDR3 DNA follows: TGCAGCGCCCTAAGCCCCGGGACAGGGTACAAAAACATTCAGTACTTC.

The CDR3 DNA reads as TGTGCCACCAGTGACAGGGTGAACACTGAAGCTTTCTTT. Its translation is CATSDRVNTEAFF. The chain links TRBV24-1 to TRBJ1-1; possible D gene TRBD1, 5 bases. This CDR3 spans 13 amino acids. Germline V gives CDR1 KGHDR, CDR2 SFDVKD. Trimming left V 4 bases short and J 0 bases short, with 5 bases between.

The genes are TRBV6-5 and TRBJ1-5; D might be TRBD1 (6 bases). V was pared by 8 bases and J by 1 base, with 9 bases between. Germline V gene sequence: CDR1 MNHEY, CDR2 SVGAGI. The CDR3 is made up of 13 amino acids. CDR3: CASRGASNQPQHF. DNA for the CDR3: TGTGCCAGCCGGGGGGCAAGCAATCAGCCCCAGCATTTT.

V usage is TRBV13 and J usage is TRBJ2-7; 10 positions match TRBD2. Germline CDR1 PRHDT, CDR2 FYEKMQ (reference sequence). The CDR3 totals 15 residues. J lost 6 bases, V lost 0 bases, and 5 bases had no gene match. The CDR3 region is CASSLGSGRIAEQYF. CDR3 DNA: TGTGCCAGCAGCTTAGGTAGCGGGAGGATCGCCGAGCAGTACTTC.

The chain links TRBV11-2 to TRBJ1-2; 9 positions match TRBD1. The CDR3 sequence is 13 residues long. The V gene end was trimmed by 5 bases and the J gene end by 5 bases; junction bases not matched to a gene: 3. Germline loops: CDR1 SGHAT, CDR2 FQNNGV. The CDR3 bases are TGTGCCAGCAGCCCCGACAGGGGGTATGGCTACACCTTC. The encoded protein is CASSPDRGYGYTF.

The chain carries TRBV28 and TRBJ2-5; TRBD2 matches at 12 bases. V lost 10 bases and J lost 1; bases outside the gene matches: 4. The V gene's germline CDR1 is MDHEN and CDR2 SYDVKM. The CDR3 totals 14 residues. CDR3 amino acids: CATRLAGAQETQYF. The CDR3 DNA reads TGTGCCACTAGACTAGCGGGAGCCCAAGAGACCCAGTACTTC.

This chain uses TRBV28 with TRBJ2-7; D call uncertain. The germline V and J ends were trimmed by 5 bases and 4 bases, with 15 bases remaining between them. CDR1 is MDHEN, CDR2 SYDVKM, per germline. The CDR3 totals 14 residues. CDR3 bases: TGTGCCAGCAGTCCTACGGGTCCTGCGTACGAGCAGTACTTC. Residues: CASSPTGPAYEQYF. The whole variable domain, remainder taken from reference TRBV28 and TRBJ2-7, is DVKVTQSSRYLVKRTGEKVFLECVQDMDHENMFWYRQDPGLGLRLIYFSYDVKMKEKGDIPEGYSVSREKKERFSLILESASTNQTSMYLCASSPTGPAYEQYFGPGTRLTVT.

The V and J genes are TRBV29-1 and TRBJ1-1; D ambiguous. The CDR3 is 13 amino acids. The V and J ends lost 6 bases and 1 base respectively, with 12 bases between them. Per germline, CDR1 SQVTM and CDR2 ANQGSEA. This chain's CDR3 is CSVQFPTNTEAFF. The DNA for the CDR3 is TGCAGCGTACAGTTCCCTACGAACACTGAAGCTTTCTTT.

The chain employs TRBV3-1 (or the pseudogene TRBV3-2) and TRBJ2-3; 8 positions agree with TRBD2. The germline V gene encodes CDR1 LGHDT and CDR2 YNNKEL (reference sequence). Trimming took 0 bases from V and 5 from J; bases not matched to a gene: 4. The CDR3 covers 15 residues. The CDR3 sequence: CASSQDPLAGDTQYF. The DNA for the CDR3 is TGTGCCAGCAGCCAAGATCCTCTAGCGGGAGATACGCAGTATTTT.

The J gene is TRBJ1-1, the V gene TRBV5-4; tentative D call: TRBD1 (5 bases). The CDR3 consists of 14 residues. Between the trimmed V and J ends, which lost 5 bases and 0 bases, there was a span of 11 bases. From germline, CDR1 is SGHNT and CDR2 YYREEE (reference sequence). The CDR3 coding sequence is TGTGCCAGCAGTGGACATGCCATGAACACTGAAGCTTTCTTT. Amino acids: CASSGHAMNTEAFF.

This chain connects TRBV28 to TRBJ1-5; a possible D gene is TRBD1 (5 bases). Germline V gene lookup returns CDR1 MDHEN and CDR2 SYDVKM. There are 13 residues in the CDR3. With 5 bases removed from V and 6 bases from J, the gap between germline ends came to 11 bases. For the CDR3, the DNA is TGTGCCAGCAGTCCGGGGAGGGGTCAGCCCCAGCATTTT. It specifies CASSPGRGQPQHF.

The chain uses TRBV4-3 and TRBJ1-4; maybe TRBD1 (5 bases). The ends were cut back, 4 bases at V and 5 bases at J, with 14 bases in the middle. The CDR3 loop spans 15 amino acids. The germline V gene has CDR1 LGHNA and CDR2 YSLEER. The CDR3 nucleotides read TGCGCCAGCAGCCTAGAGGGCCGGGGGAATGAAAAACTGTTTTTT. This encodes CASSLEGRGNEKLFF.

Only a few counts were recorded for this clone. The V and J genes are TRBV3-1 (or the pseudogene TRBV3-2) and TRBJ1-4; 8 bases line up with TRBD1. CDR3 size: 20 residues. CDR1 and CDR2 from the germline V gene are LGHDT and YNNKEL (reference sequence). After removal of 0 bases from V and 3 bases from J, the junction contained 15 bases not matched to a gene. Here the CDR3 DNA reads TGTGCCAGCAGCCAAGATCGAAGGACAGGGAAAGGCTACGCTAATGAAAAACTGTTTTTT. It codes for CASSQDRRTGKGYANEKLFF.

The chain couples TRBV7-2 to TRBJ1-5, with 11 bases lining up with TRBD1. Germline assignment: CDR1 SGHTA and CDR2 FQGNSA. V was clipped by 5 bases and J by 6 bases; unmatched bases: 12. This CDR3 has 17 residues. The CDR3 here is CASSPRRTGGVRQPQHF. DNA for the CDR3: TGTGCCAGCAGCCCCCGCCGGACAGGGGGCGTACGTCAGCCCCAGCATTTT.

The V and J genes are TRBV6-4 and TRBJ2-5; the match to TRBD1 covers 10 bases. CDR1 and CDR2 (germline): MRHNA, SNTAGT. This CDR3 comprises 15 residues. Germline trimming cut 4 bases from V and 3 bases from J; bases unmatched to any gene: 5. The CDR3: CASSARTGGKETQYF. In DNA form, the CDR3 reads TGTGCCAGCAGTGCCAGGACAGGGGGAAAAGAGACCCAGTACTTC.

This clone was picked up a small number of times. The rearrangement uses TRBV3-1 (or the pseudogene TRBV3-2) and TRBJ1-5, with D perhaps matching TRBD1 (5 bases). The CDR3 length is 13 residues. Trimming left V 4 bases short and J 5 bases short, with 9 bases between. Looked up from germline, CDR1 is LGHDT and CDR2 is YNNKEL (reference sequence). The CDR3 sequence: CASSPDRYQPQHF. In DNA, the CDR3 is TGTGCCAGCAGCCCAGACAGATATCAGCCCCAGCATTTT.

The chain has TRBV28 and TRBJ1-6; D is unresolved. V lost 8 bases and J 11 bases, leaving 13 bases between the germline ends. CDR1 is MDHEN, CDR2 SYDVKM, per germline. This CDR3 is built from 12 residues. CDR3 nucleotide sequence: TGTGCCAGCGCGCTATCCAGGACACCCCTCCACTTT. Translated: CASALSRTPLHF. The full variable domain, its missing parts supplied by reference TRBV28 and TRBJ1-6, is DVKVTQSSRYLVKRTGEKVFLECVQDMDHENMFWYRQDPGLGLRLIYFSYDVKMKEKGDIPEGYSVSREKKERFSLILESASTNQTSMYLCASALSRTPLHFGNGTRLTVT.

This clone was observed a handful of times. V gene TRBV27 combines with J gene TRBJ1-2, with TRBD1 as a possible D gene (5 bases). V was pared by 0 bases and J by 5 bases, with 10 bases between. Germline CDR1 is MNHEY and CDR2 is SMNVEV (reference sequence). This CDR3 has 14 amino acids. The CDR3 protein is CASSLSSRAYGYTF. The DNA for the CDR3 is TGTGCCAGCAGTTTATCCTCCAGGGCTTATGGCTACACCTTC.

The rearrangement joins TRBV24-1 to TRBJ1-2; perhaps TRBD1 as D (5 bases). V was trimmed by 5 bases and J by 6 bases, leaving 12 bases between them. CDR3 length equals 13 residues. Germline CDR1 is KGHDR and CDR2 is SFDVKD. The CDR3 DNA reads TGTGCCACCAGTGGGCAGGGTACGAATGGCTACACCTTC. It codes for CATSGQGTNGYTF.

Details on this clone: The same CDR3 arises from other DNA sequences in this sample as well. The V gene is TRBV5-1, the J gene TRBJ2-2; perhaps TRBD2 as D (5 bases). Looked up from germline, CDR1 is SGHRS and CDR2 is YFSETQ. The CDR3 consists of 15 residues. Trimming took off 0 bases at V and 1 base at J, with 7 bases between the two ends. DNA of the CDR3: TGCGCCAGCAGCTTGGGAGGGTTGAACACCGGGGAGCTGTTTTTT. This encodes CASSLGGLNTGELFF.

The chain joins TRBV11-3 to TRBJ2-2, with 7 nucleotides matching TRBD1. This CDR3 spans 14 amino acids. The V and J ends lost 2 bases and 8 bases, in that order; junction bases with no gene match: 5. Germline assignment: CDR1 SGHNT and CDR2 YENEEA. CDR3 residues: CASSLSSQGGELFF. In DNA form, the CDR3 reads TGTGCCAGCAGCTTATCATCACAGGGGGGGGAGCTGTTTTTT.

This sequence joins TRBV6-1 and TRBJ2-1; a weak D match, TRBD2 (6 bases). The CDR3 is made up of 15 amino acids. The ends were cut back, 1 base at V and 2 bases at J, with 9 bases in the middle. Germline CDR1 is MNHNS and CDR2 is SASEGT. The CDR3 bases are TGTGCCAGCAGTGAAGACCAGCGGGCCTACAATGAGCAGTTCTTC. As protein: CASSEDQRAYNEQFF.

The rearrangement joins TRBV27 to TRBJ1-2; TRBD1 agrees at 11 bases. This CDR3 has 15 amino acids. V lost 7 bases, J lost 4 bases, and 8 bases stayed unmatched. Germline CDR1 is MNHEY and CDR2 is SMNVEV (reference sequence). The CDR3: CASTGTGGSRYGYTF. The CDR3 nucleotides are TGTGCCAGCACCGGGACAGGGGGTTCCCGCTATGGCTACACCTTC.

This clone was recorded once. CDR3 sequence: CASTTPQGQGARRTDGYTF. The DNA of the CDR3 is TGTGCCAGTACCACACCCCAGGGACAGGGGGCTCGTCGGACGGACGGCTACACCTTC. The chain carries TRBV19 and TRBJ1-2; TRBD1 matches 12 bases. J lost 8 bases, V lost 7 bases, and 23 bases had no gene match. The CDR3 is 19 amino acids. Germline V gene lookup returns CDR1 LNHDA and CDR2 SQIVND (reference sequence).

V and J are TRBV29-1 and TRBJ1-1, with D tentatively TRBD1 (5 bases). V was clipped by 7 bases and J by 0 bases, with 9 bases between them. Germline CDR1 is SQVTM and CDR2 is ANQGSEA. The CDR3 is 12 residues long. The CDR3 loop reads CSGQRMNTEAFF. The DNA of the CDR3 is TGCAGCGGACAGAGGATGAACACTGAAGCTTTCTTT.